These 4 T cell receptor beta chains originate from one sample sequenced in a study of shared clonotypes between healthy human individuals. Clones were sequenced by immunoSEQ multiplex PCR, and TCRdb holds only the in-frame ones, with some missing. This sample yields 1.5 million to 1.9 million clones, of which around 98% are seen a single time; approximately 0.44% belongs to the top ten. Sample: naive CD4+ T cells sorted from blood. Subset described: CD45RA+ positively selected. All receptors come from a man in his thirties or forties in good health.

The V call is TRBV27, the J call TRBJ2-7; TRBD2 agrees at 7 bases. The junction had 8 bases not matched to a gene; V was cut back by 8 bases and J by 4 bases. This CDR3 spans 13 amino acids. CDR1 and CDR2 from the germline V gene are MNHEY and SMNVEV (reference sequence). The CDR3 sequence: CASRHHSGYEQYF. The CDR3 DNA is TGTGCCAGCCGCCACCATAGCGGGTACGAGCAGTACTTC.

This chain joins TRBV5-1 and TRBJ2-1; D is uncertain. The germline gives CDR1 SGHRS, CDR2 YFSETQ. The CDR3 is 15 amino acids. Deletions cut 0 bases from V and 4 bases from J, with 11 bases between. CDR3 nucleotides: TGCGCCAGCAGCTTGGATGACATCCCGTACAATGAGCAGTTCTTC. It codes for CASSLDDIPYNEQFF.

V usage is TRBV28 and J usage is TRBJ2-1; TRBD2 agrees at 9 bases. The CDR3 spans 14 residues. Germline lookup yields CDR1 MDHEN and CDR2 SYDVKM. V shed 7 bases and J 1 base; nucleotides not matched to a gene: 2. The CDR3 DNA sequence: TGTGCCAGCATTGCGGGGGGGTCCTACAATGAGCAGTTCTTC. Its protein product is CASIAGGSYNEQFF.

V gene TRBV5-1 combines with J gene TRBJ2-7, with 10 bases aligning to TRBD2. The CDR3 spans 17 residues. Germline CDR1 reads SGHRS; CDR2 reads YFSETQ. With V trimmed by 8 bases and J by 3 bases, 17 bases remained unmatched. The CDR3 sequence: CASRTGTSEMGLYEQYF. The CDR3 region has the DNA TGCGCCAGTCGCACCGGGACTAGCGAGATGGGCCTCTACGAGCAGTACTTC. Based on the CDR3 plus reference TRBV5-1 and TRBJ2-7, the full variable domain is KAGVTQTPRYLIKTRGQQVTLSCSPISGHRSVSWYQQTPGQGLQFLFEYFSETQRNKGNFPGRFSGRQFSNSRSEMNVSTLELGDSALYLCASRTGTSEMGLYEQYFGPGTRLTVT.